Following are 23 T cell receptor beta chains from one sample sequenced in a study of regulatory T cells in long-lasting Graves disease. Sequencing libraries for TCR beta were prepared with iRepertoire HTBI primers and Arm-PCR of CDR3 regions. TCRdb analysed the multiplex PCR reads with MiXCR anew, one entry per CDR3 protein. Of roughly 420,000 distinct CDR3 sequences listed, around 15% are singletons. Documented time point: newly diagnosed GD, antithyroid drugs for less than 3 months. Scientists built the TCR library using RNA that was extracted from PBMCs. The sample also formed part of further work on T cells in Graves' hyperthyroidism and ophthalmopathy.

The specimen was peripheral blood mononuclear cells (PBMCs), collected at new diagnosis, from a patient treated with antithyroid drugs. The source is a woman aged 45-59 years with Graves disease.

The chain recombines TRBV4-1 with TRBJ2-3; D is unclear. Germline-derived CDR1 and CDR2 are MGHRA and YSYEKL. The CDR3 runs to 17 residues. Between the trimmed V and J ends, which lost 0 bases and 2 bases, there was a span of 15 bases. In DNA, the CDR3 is TGCGCCAGCAGCCAAGATCTGGACCCTACGACCACAGATACGCAGTATTTT. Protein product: CASSQDLDPTTTDTQYF.

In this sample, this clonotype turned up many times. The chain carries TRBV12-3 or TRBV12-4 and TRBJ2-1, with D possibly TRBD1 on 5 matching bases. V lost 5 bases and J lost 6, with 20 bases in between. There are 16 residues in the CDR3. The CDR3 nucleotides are TGTGCCAGCAGTCCCTGGGGCGGAGCACAAACCAATGAGCAGTTCTTC. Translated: CASSPWGGAQTNEQFF.

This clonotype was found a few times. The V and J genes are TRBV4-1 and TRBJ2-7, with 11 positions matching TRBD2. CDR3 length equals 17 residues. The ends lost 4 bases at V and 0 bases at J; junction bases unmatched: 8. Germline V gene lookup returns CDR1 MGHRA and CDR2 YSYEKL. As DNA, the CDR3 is TGCGCCAGCAGCCGCGTGACTAGCGGGACAGGCTCCTACGAGCAGTACTTC. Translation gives CASSRVTSGTGSYEQYF.

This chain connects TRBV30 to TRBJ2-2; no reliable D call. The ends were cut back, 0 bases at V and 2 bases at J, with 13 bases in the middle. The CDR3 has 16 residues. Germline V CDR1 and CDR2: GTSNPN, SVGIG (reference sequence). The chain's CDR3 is CAWSVRGPGNTGELFF. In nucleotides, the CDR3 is TGTGCCTGGAGTGTAAGAGGACCCGGTAACACCGGGGAGCTGTTTTTT.

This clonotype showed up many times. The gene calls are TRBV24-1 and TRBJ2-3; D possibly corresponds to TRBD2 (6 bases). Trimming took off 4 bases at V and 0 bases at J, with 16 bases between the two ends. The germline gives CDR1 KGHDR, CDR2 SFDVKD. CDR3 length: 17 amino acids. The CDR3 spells CATSDPRTGTSTDTQYF. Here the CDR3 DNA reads TGTGCCACCAGTGACCCACGCACCGGGACTAGCACAGATACGCAGTATTTT.

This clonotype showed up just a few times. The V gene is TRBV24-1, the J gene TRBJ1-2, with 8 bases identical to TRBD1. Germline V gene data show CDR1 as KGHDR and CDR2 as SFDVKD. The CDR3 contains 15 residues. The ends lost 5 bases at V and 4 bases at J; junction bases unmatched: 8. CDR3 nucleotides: TGTGCCACCAGTGGCGACGACAGGGGCAGCTATGGCTACACCTTC. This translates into CATSGDDRGSYGYTF.

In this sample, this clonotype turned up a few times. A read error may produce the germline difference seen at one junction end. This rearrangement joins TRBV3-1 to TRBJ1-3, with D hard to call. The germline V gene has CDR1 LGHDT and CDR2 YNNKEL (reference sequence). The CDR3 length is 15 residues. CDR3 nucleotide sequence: TGTGCCAGCAGCCACCCCGAGGGCCACGGAAACACCACATATTTT. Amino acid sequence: CASSHPEGHGNTTYF.

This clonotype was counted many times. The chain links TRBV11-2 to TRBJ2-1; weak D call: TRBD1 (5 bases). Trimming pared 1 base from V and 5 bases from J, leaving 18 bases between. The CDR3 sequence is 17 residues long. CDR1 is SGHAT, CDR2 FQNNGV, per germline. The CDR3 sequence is CASSLGRGFRSNNEQFF. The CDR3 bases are TGTGCCAGCAGCTTAGGTAGGGGATTCAGGTCCAACAATGAGCAGTTCTTC.

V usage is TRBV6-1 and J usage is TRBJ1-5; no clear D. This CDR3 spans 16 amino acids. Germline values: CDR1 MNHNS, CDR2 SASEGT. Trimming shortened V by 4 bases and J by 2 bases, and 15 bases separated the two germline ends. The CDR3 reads CASSVRPLVGNQPQHF. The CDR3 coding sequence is TGTGCCAGCAGTGTAAGACCCTTAGTGGGCAATCAGCCCCAGCATTTT.

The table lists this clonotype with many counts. The CDR3 here is CASSPGGLQETQYF. For the CDR3, the DNA is TGTGCCAGCAGCCCAGGGGGACTTCAAGAGACCCAGTACTTC. The rearrangement uses TRBV18 and TRBJ2-5; tentatively, D is TRBD1 (7 bases). CDR3 size: 14 residues. With 8 bases removed from V and 2 bases from J, the gap between germline ends came to 15 bases. Looked up from germline, CDR1 is KGHSH and CDR2 is LQKENI.

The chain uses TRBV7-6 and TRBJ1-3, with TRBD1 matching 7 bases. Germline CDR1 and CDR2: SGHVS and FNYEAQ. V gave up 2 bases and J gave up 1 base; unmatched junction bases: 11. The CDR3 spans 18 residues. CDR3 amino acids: CASSLSLAGGSSGNTIYF. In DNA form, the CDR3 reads TGTGCCAGCAGCTTATCCCTAGCAGGGGGGTCGTCTGGAAACACCATATATTTT.

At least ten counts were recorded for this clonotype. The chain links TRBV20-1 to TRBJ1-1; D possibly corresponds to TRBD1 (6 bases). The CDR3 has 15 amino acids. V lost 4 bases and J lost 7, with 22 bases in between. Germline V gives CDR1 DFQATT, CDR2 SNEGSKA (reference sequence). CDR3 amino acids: CSANDRIMGADEAFF. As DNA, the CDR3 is TGCAGTGCTAATGACAGGATTATGGGGGCGGATGAAGCTTTCTTT.

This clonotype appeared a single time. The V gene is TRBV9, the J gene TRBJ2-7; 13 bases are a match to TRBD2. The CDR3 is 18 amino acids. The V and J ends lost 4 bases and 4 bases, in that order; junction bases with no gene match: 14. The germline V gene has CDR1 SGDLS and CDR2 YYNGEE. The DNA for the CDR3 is TGTGCCAGCAGCCCGACCCCAGGACTAGCGGGAGCTGAGTACGAGCAGTACTTC. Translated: CASSPTPGLAGAEYEQYF.

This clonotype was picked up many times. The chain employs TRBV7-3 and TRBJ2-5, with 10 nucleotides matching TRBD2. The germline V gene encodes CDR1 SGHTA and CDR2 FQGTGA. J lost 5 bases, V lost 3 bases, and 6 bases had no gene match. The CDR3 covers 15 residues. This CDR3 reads CASSFLAGDVETQYF. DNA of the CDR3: TGTGCCAGCAGCTTCCTAGCGGGAGATGTGGAGACCCAGTACTTC.

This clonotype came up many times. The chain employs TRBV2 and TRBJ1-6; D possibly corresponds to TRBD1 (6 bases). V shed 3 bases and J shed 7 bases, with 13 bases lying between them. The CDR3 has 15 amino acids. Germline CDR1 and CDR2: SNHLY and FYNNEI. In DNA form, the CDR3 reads TGTGCCAGCAGTGACGGGGGACACTTCAATTCACCCCTCCACTTT. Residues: CASSDGGHFNSPLHF. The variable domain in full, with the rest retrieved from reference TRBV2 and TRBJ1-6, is EPEVTQTPSHQVTQMGQEVILRCVPISNHLYFYWYRQILGQKVEFLVSFYNNEISEKSEIFDDQFSVERPDGSNFTLKIRSTKLEDSAMYFCASSDGGHFNSPLHFGNGTRLTVT.

In DNA, the CDR3 is TGTGCCAGCAGCAGGGCCTCGGCCTACGAGCAGTACTTC. As protein: CASSRASAYEQYF. This chain connects TRBV9 to TRBJ2-7; D is ambiguous. The CDR3 length is 13 residues. Germline values: CDR1 SGDLS, CDR2 YYNGEE. The V gene lost 4 bases and the J gene lost 2 bases, with 10 bases spanning the gap.

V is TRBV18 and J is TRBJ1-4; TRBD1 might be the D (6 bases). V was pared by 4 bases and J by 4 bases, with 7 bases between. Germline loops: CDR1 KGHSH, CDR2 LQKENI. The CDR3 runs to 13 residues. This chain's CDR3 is CASSRDINEKLFF. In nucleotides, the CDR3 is TGTGCCAGCTCACGGGACATTAATGAAAAACTGTTTTTT.

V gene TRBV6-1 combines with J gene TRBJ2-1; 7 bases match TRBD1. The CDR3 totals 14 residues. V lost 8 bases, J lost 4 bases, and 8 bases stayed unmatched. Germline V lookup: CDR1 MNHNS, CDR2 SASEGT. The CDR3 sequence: CASVRAGGYNEQFF. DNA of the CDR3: TGTGCCAGCGTACGGGCAGGGGGTTACAATGAGCAGTTCTTC.

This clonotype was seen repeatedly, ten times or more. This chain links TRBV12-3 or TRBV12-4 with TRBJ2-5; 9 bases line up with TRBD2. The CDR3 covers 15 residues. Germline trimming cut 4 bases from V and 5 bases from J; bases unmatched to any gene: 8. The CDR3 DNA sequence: TGTGCCAGCAGTTATTATAGCGGGAGTGGGGAGACCCAGTACTTC. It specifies CASSYYSGSGETQYF.

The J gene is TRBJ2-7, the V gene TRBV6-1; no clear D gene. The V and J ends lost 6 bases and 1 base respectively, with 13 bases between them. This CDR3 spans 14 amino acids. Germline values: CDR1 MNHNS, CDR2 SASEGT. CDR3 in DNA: TGTGCCAGCAGCCCCTCGGACGGATCCTACGAGCAGTACTTC. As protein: CASSPSDGSYEQYF.

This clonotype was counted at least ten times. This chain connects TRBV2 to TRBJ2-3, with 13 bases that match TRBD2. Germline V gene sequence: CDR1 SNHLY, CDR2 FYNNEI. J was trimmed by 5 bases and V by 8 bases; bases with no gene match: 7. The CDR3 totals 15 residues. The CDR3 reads CASGGGLAGIDTQYF. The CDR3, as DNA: TGTGCCAGCGGCGGGGGACTAGCGGGAATAGATACGCAGTATTTT. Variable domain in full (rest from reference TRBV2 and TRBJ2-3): EPEVTQTPSHQVTQMGQEVILRCVPISNHLYFYWYRQILGQKVEFLVSFYNNEISEKSEIFDDQFSVERPDGSNFTLKIRSTKLEDSAMYFCASGGGLAGIDTQYFGPGTRLTVL.

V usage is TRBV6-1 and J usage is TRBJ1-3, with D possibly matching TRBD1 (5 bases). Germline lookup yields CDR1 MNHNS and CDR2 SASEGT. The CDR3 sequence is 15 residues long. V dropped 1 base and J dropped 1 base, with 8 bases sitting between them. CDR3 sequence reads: CASSEVSGSGNTIYF. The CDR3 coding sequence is TGTGCCAGCAGTGAAGTATCAGGGTCTGGAAACACCATATATTTT.

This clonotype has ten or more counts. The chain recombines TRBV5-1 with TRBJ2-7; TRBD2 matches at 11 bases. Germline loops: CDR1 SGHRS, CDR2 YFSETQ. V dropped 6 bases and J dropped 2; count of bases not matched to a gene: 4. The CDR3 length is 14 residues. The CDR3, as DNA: TGCGCCAGCAAGACTAGCGGGACGACCTACGAGCAGTACTTC. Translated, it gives CASKTSGTTYEQYF.